The 14 T cell receptor beta chains given below trace back to one sample, sequenced in a study of regulatory T cells in long-lasting Graves disease. The time point: newly diagnosed GD, antithyroid drugs for less than 3 months. Extracted RNA from PBMCs served as the source of the TCR library. CDR3-region Arm-PCR and iRepertoire HTBI primers produced the TCR beta libraries. TCRdb reprocessed the multiplex PCR reads via MiXCR and lists one record per CDR3 protein. The sample shows 400,000 to 450,000 distinct CDR3 sequences, about 16% of them seen only once. The same sample was also studied in work on T cells in Graves' hyperthyroidism and ophthalmopathy.

The material sequenced was peripheral blood mononuclear cells (PBMCs), taken at new diagnosis, from a patient treated with antithyroid drugs. The receptors shown here come from a woman under 40 with Graves disease.

This clonotype was seen ten or more times. Relative to the germline gene, one junction end is altered; a read error may explain this. The genes are TRBV11-3 and TRBJ2-3, with 8 nucleotides matching TRBD1. CDR3 size: 18 residues. In germline, CDR1 is SGHNT, CDR2 YENEEA. The CDR3 nucleotides are TGCTACGCAGCTGAAAGGACAGGGATTCACCCTAACACAGATACGCAGTATTTT. As protein: CYAAERTGIHPNTDTQYF.

This clonotype was counted at least ten times. The chain is built from TRBV11-1 and TRBJ2-1; possible D gene TRBD2, 7 bases. This CDR3 comprises 16 residues. The V end lost 3 bases, the J end lost 7 bases, and 19 bases lay between the germline ends. Germline V gene sequence: CDR1 SGHAT, CDR2 FQDESV (reference sequence). DNA for the CDR3: TGTGCCAGCAGCTTTATCATTTGGACTAGGGGGAATGAGCAGTTCTTC. Translation gives CASSFIIWTRGNEQFF.

This clonotype was seen ten or more times. This sequence joins TRBV11-2 and TRBJ2-2; tentatively, D is TRBD1 (5 bases). Trimming removed 5 bases at V and 7 bases at J, with 17 bases between. The germline CDR1 and CDR2 sequences are SGHAT and FQNNGV. This CDR3 contains 15 residues. The CDR3 sequence is CASSQGRVNGGELFF. The CDR3 DNA reads TGTGCCAGCAGCCAGGGCAGGGTCAATGGCGGGGAGCTGTTTTTT.

This clonotype was counted a few times. This chain uses TRBV15 with TRBJ2-7; D is possibly TRBD2 (6 bases). V lost 0 bases, J lost 3 bases, and 15 bases lay in between. Germline CDR1 LNHNV, CDR2 YYDKDF (reference sequence). The CDR3 loop spans 16 amino acids. In DNA form, the CDR3 reads TGTGCCACCAGCAGAGACCACGCGGGGATGGGCTACGAGCAGTACTTC. It translates to CATSRDHAGMGYEQYF.

The chain joins TRBV4-3 to TRBJ1-1; perhaps TRBD1 as D (6 bases). V gave up 7 bases and J gave up 1 base, with 13 bases separating them. Germline-derived CDR1 and CDR2 are LGHNA and YSLEER. This CDR3 contains 14 residues. This CDR3 reads CASNRLRGNTEAFF. The CDR3 bases are TGCGCCAGCAACCGACTCAGGGGGAACACTGAAGCTTTCTTT.

The chain couples TRBV11-2 to TRBJ2-7, with 7 positions matching TRBD2. CDR1 and CDR2 (germline): SGHAT, FQNNGV. The CDR3 consists of 15 residues. The ends lost 2 bases at V and 2 bases at J; junction bases unmatched: 6. CDR3 coding DNA: TGTGCCAGCAGCTTAAGGCGCGGGAGCCCCTACGAGCAGTACTTC. Translated, it gives CASSLRRGSPYEQYF.

V gene TRBV30 combines with J gene TRBJ1-4; D is unresolved. From germline, CDR1 is GTSNPN and CDR2 SVGIG (reference sequence). The CDR3 runs 15 residues. With 2 bases removed from V and 8 bases from J, the gap between germline ends came to 18 bases. Here the CDR3 reads CAWSPPGRSDEKLFF. In DNA form, the CDR3 reads TGTGCCTGGAGTCCACCAGGCAGGTCGGACGAAAAACTGTTTTTT.

This clonotype occurred many times. The chain uses TRBV7-9 and TRBJ2-3; 8 nucleotides line up with TRBD2. J lost 5 bases, V lost 6 bases, and 10 bases had no gene match. Germline assignment: CDR1 SEHNR and CDR2 FQNEAQ (reference sequence). The CDR3 length is 15 residues. The CDR3 here is CASRKPGGRRDTQYF. In DNA form, the CDR3 reads TGTGCCAGCAGGAAACCGGGAGGGAGAAGAGATACGCAGTATTTT.

V gene TRBV7-9 combines with J gene TRBJ2-5; D is undetermined. Germline CDR1 is SEHNR and CDR2 is FQNEAQ (reference sequence). The CDR3 covers 8 residues. CDR3 sequence: CFPETQYF. CDR3 in DNA: TGTTTCCCAGAGACCCAGTACTTC. Looking up the rest from reference TRBV7-9 and TRBJ2-5 gives the full variable domain: DTGVSQNPRHKITKRGQNVTFRCDPISEHNRLYWYRQTLGQGPEFLTYFQNEAQLEKSRLLSDRFSAERPKGSFSTLEIQRTEQGDSAMYLCFPETQYFGPGTRLLVL.

The chain recombines TRBV28 with TRBJ2-1, with TRBD2 matching 8 bases. CDR1 and CDR2 from the germline V gene are MDHEN and SYDVKM. J gave up 9 bases and V 3 bases, and 10 bases lay outside the gene matches. The CDR3 is 15 amino acids. The CDR3 region is CASSLAAGEFSEQFF. CDR3 nucleotide sequence: TGTGCCAGCAGTTTGGCAGCGGGAGAGTTTAGTGAGCAGTTCTTC.

This chain joins TRBV7-8 and TRBJ2-1; D call uncertain. This CDR3 comprises 14 residues. V was shortened by 0 bases and J by 3 bases, with 6 bases between the two germline ends. Germline V lookup: CDR1 SGHVS, CDR2 FQNEAQ. DNA for the CDR3: TGTGCCAGCAGCTTAGCTGCGGTCTACAATGAGCAGTTCTTC. Its protein product is CASSLAAVYNEQFF.

This clonotype was found a few times. This chain uses TRBV5-5 with TRBJ1-2; no definite D call. V was cut by 4 bases and J by 2 bases, with 9 bases left in between. Germline-derived CDR1 and CDR2 are SGHKS and YYEKEE (reference sequence). The CDR3 loop spans 13 amino acids. In nucleotides, the CDR3 is TGTGCCAGCAGCAGGGCTTTGAACTATGGCTACACCTTC. Translated, it gives CASSRALNYGYTF.

This clonotype was detected a few times. V usage is TRBV11-1 and J usage is TRBJ1-4; no clear D gene. Germline CDR1 is SGHAT and CDR2 is FQDESV (reference sequence). This CDR3 has 15 amino acids. Trimming pared 4 bases from V and 5 bases from J, leaving 14 bases between. The CDR3 loop is CASSSHEAGNEKLFF. The DNA of the CDR3 is TGTGCCAGCAGCTCCCATGAGGCGGGAAATGAAAAACTGTTTTTT.

This clonotype was observed a handful of times. V and J are TRBV6-1 and TRBJ2-7; the D gene could be TRBD1 or TRBD2 (6 bases each). Germline V gives CDR1 MNHNS, CDR2 SASEGT. The CDR3 consists of 14 residues. This CDR3 is CASSEGTGAPKVSV. CDR3 sequence (DNA): TGTGCCAGCAGTGAAGGAACGGGGGCCCCCAAGGTTTCTGTC.